This TCR beta chain was identified in a study of T cells in Graves' hyperthyroidism and ophthalmopathy (dated by TCRdb to the late 2010s). Turning to the overall study: Peripheral blood was sampled at the time of initial diagnosis, prior to any treatment. An independent validation cohort of under 20 hyperthyroidism patients and 17 patients who later progressed to ophthalmopathy tested prospective prediction of ophthalmopathy. In about 6 Graves' hyperthyroidism patients, the study also compared T-cell repertoires from thyroid tissue with T-cell repertoires from blood. To identify distinguishing TCR V-J signatures, a discovery cohort of 90 to 100 patients was used, comprising 40 to 45 with Graves' ophthalmopathy and around 60 with stable Graves' hyperthyroidism. Following sampling, methimazole starting at 30 mg daily was given to hyperthyroidism patients, and high-dose intravenous methylprednisolone was given to ophthalmopathy patients. According to the paper, TCR Vbeta CDR3 sequencing was carried out on approximately 140 peripheral blood samples, which came from more than 40 ophthalmopathy, approximately 78 hyperthyroidism and roughly 17 progressor patients. The roughly 99 discovery patients were divided at random into training and test sets in a 7:3 ratio. The paper's findings and limits, for the study overall: No statistical method was used to set the sample size in advance, and investigators knew the group allocation. In validation, progression to ophthalmopathy was predicted by the model with approximately 67% sensitivity and roughly 72% specificity, a median of approximately 6.5 months before onset. In cross-validation, a model built on a 13 V-J signature told ophthalmopathy apart from stable hyperthyroidism with 87.88% sensitivity and approximately 81% specificity, and in testing the same model reached 80%/75%. Most expanded thyroid clonotypes (frequency above 0.001) were also found in blood, which suggests that blood repertoires may mirror thyroid immune responses.

There are 15 amino acids in the CDR3, from cysteine to phenylalanine inclusive. Just CDR3 DNA is preserved here, 45 bases in frame from base 1. CDR1 SNHLY and CDR2 FYNNEI were looked up in the germline V gene. The germline V and J ends show losses of 5 bases and 2 bases respectively, and no gene match explains 4 bases of the junction. This clonotype was detected ten times or more. No cognate antigen has been identified for it. Qualities for individual bases were not recorded, and no much larger clone is one base off. In the ophthalmopathy patients, disease was moderately to severely active, with a Clinical Activity Score of 3 or more, a NOSPECS grade of 4 or more, and a duration of less than 3 months. Exclusion was applied to patients with uncontrolled infections, other autoimmune diseases, pregnancy or lactation. Diagnoses were based on clinical symptoms, serum thyroxine and TRAb, thyroid ultrasound and orbital computed tomography. Ficoll-Paque density gradient centrifugation was used to isolate PBMCs from under 11 ml of fresh peripheral blood. Trizol reagent was used to extract total RNA, and RNA quality was then checked on an Agilent 2100 Bioanalyzer.

Amplification of TCR beta CDR3 regions was carried out from RNA transcripts. A first-round RT-PCR of the TCR CDR3 used the HTBI primer set with the Qiagen OneStep RT-PCR kit. The libraries were constructed in a second round of multiplex PCR and then size-selected and purified. Paired-end sequencing of the libraries was performed with 100 bp reads on an Illumina HiSeq2000. The paper's data handling went like this. Raw data were processed with SOAPnuke, discarding reads with adapters, uncalled bases, mean Phred below 15, or no exact constant-primer or identifier match. COPE v1.2.5 was used to merge high-quality paired reads, and clonotypes were defined as unique nucleotide sequences. MiTCR v1.1 was used to align the clonotypes against IMGT TRBV, TRBD and TRBJ reference segments. Analysis was restricted to V-J combinations with a frequency above 0.0001, which covered 99.2% of repertoires. A TCS score was defined as the ratio of F50 (clonal expansion) to E x V (chaos), with BLOSUM62-based TCRdist applied between CDR3 peptides within each V-J. Welch's t-statistics and random forest reduced fewer than 600 V-J features to roughly 13, which were used in a naive Bayes classifier (R e1071). TCRdb reran the public reads through fastp at Q25 and MiXCR, keeping productive beta chains. Rows are unified per CDR3 protein, each entry keeping the most common DNA and genes. What appears here as the V and J calls and clone size reflects TCRdb's work, not the paper's. For this sample there are 700,000 or so distinct CDR3 sequences; around 13% appear just once. The leading ten clones occupy under 15% of the sample.

The chain couples TRBV2 to TRBJ2-3, with 10 central nucleotides matching TRBD2. This clonotype was obtained from a woman aged 45-65 years with Graves' ophthalmopathy. The material sequenced was blood. Read as DNA, the sequence is TGTGCCAGCAGTCCAGCGGGAGGGCCCACAGATACGCAGTATTTT. Translated, this is CASSPAGGPTDTQYF.